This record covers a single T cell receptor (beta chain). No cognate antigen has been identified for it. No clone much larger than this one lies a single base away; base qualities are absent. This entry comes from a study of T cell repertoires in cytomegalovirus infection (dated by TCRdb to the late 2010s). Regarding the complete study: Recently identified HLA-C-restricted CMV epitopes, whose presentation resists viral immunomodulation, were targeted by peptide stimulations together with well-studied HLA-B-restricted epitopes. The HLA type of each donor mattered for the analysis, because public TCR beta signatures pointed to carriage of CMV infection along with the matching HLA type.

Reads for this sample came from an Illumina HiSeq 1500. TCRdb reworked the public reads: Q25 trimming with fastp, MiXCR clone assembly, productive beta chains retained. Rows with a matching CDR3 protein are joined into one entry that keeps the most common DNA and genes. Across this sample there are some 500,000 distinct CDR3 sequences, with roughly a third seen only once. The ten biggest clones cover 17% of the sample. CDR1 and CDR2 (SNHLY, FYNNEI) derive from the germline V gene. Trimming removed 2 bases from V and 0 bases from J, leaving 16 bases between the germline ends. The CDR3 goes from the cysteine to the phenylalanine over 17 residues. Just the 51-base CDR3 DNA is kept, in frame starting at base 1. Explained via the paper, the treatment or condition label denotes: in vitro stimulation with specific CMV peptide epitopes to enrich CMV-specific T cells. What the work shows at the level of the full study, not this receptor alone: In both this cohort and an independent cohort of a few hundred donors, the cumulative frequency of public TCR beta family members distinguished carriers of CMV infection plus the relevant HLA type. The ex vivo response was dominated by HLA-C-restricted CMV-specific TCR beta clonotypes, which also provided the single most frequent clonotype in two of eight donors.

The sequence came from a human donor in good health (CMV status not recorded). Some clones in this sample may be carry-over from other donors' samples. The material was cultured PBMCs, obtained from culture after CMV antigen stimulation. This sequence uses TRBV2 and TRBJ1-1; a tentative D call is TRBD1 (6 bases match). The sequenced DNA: TGTGCCAGCAGTGAAATTCTGGGGACATTATTGAACACTGAAGCTTTCTTT. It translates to CASSEILGTLLNTEAFF. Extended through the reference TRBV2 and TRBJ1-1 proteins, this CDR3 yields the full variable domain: EPEVTQTPSHQVTQMGQEVILRCVPISNHLYFYWYRQILGQKVEFLVSFYNNEISEKSEIFDDQFSVERPDGSNFTLKIRSTKLEDSAMYFCASSEILGTLLNTEAFFGQGTRLTVV.